The rows below give T cell receptor beta chains drawn from one sample of a study of post-analysis software for immune sequencing data. TCRdb called the PCR reads again in MiXCR, with one record for every CDR3 protein. The table shows about 500,000 distinct CDR3 sequences, with roughly 45% occurring only once. Sequences were obtained from blood. The receptor set was obtained from a girl aged 5-17 years with multiple sclerosis. Each CDR3 is given with its conserved first and last residue. D genes are given only for firm matches. Clone size is given for some rows only: seen once, a few or many times, or a class if the clone is expanded.

clone size	D gene	V gene	J gene	CDR3 DNA	CDR3 protein
-	-	TRBV7-8	TRBJ2-7	TGTGCCAGCAGCGCATATTGGGAACAGAGCTCCTACAATGAGCAGTACTTC	CASSAYWEQSSYNEQYF
-	-	TRBV10-3	TRBJ2-7	TGTGCCATCAGTGAGTTACAGGGTGCAGGCGAGCAGTACTTC	CAISELQGAGEQYF
few	-	TRBV11-2	TRBJ2-1	TGTGCCAGCAGCCGAGGCCGGGGATTTGTAAGGGTCAATGAGCAGTTCTTC	CASSRGRGFVRVNEQFF
few	TRBD1	TRBV29-1	TRBJ1-4	TGCAGCGTTGGGGGAGACAGGGGGCAAACTAATGAAAAACTGTTTTTT	CSVGGDRGQTNEKLFF
-	TRBD2	TRBV7-2	TRBJ2-3	TGTGCCAGCACTTATCCCACTAGCGTTCCGCAGTATTTT	CASTYPTSVPQYF
-	-	TRBV29-1	TRBJ2-7	TGCAGCGGACAGTTATCGGGCTCCTACGAGCAGTACTTC	CSGQLSGSYEQYF
few	TRBD1	TRBV20-1	TRBJ1-2	TGCAGTGTTCTACCGGGACAGGGGACCCGTGGCTACACCTTC	CSVLPGQGTRGYTF
-	-	TRBV20-1	TRBJ2-7	TGCAGTGCTAGATTCCGGGACTCCGGGCTGGCCTACGAGCAGTACTTC	CSARFRDSGLAYEQYF
once	-	TRBV21-1	TRBJ1-2	TGTGCCAGCAGCAAAGTAGCCTGGGCGGTGAATCCTAACTATGGCTACACCTTC	CASSKVAWAVNPNYGYTF
once	-	TRBV7-2	TRBJ1-1	TGTGCCAGCAGCCAGCGGCCCGGGGTGAGGACTGAAGCTTTCTTT	CASSQRPGVRTEAFF
-	TRBD2	TRBV7-7	TRBJ2-3	TGTGCTACCGGGGGAGGGAATACGCAGTATTTT	CATGGGNTQYF
-	TRBD1	TRBV29-1	TRBJ2-1	TGCAGCCAAACAGGGGGAGCGGGCCCCTACAATGAGCAGTTCTTC	CSQTGGAGPYNEQFF
-	-	TRBV28	TRBJ2-2	TGTGCCAGCAGTCGCCATCCCGGGACAACCACCGGGGAGCTGTTTTTT	CASSRHPGTTTGELFF
-	TRBD2	TRBV5-1	TRBJ2-1	TGCGCCAGCAGCTTGGGAGGCGGGAGTGTGAATGAGCAGTTCTTC	CASSLGGGSVNEQFF
few	-	TRBV20-1	TRBJ2-5	TGCAGTGCTAGCCGGGTTATCCAAGAGACCCAGTACTTC	CSASRVIQETQYF
-	-	TRBV6-5	TRBJ2-7	TGTGCCAGCAGTTATCGGGGACACAAGACCTACAATGAGCAGTACTTC	CASSYRGHKTYNEQYF
-	-	TRBV9	TRBJ1-5	TGTGCCAGCAGCGTAGGAGGGGATACCTTAAATCAGCCCCAGCATTTT	CASSVGGDTLNQPQHF
few	TRBD1	TRBV28	TRBJ1-2	TGTGCCAGTCAAACGCCGGGACAGCGGGTTGGCTACACCTTC	CASQTPGQRVGYTF
-	TRBD1	TRBV11-3	TRBJ2-1	TGTGCCCGCAGCTTATCGGGACAGGGATATGAGCAGTTCTTC	CARSLSGQGYEQFF
-	TRBD2	TRBV5-6	TRBJ2-1	TGTGCCAGCAGCCCCACTAGCGGGAGGGTTTCATGTGAGCAGTTCTTC	CASSPTSGRVSCEQFF
-	-	TRBV20-1	TRBJ2-3	TGCAGTGCTAGAGATAGTTTATTAGATACGCAGTATTTT	CSARDSLLDTQYF
few	TRBD1	TRBV28	TRBJ2-7	TGTGCCAGCAGGACGCCGGGACAGGGGGCCCACGAGCAGTACTTC	CASRTPGQGAHEQYF
once	TRBD1	TRBV12-3/TRBV12-4	TRBJ2-3	TGTGCCAGCAGGTTTGGGGACAGGCGGCCAGATACGCAGTATTTT	CASRFGDRRPDTQYF
-	-	TRBV20-1	TRBJ1-2	TGCAGTGCTCCCCTGGACACCTATGGCTACACCTTC	CSAPLDTYGYTF
few	-	TRBV29-1	TRBJ2-3	TGCAGCGTTAGGCAGGGGGGAGATACGCAGTATTTT	CSVRQGGDTQYF
-	-	TRBV7-2	TRBJ2-3	TGTGCCAGCAGCTTAGATAGGGGTCGGAGGAGCACAGATACGCAGTATTTT	CASSLDRGRRSTDTQYF
few	TRBD1	TRBV20-1	TRBJ1-2	TGCAGTGCTATAACCGGGACAGAATCTTATGGCTACACCTTC	CSAITGTESYGYTF
-	TRBD2	TRBV10-2	TRBJ2-3	TGCGCCAGCACCGCGGGATGGACTAGCGGAAGCACAGATACGCAGTATTTT	CASTAGWTSGSTDTQYF
-	TRBD1	TRBV11-3	TRBJ2-4	TGTGCCAGCAGCTTAAATCCGGGACAGGGAAACATTCAGTACTTC	CASSLNPGQGNIQYF
few	-	TRBV12-3/TRBV12-4	TRBJ2-5	TGTGCCAGCAGTTCCGTCGCGGAGACCCAGTACTTC	CASSSVAETQYF
-	-	TRBV12-3/TRBV12-4	TRBJ1-2	TGTGCCAGCAGCAGGGTGAACTATGGCTACACCTTC	CASSRVNYGYTF
few	-	TRBV5-1	TRBJ1-5	TGCGCCAGCAGCTTGTGGGGGGGGGCGCATAGCAATCAGCCCCAGCATTTT	CASSLWGGAHSNQPQHF
few	-	TRBV7-6	TRBJ2-7	TGTGCCAGCAGCTTATTCGCTAACGGGGACGGCGAGCAGTACTTC	CASSLFANGDGEQYF
-	TRBD1	TRBV4-1	TRBJ1-6	TGCGCCAGCAGCCAAGAGGACAGGGGGGGAAATTCACCCCTCCACTTT	CASSQEDRGGNSPLHF
-	-	TRBV6-1	TRBJ2-1	TGTGCCAGCAGTGGAGACAGGGGAGGGGAGCAGTTCTTC	CASSGDRGGEQFF
few	TRBD1	TRBV5-1	TRBJ2-1	TGCGCCAGCAGCTTTGGGCAGGGGGCAGGCAATGAGCAGTTCTTC	CASSFGQGAGNEQFF